This section outlines one T cell receptor beta chain sequence together with its context. The entry originates in a study of OX40 agonist ivuxolimab in advanced cancers. The CDR3 loop spans 14 amino acids. Germline V gives CDR1 LGHNA, CDR2 YNFKEQ. V lost 3 bases and J 3 bases, leaving 12 bases between the germline ends. Produced via immunoSEQ multiplex PCR; TCRdb's table is partial and in-frame only. Among 100,000 or so clones listed, 90% to 97% were seen once. It was autoimmune disease history or systemic immunosuppression that excluded patients. The receptor was isolated from an adult with an advanced solid tumor such as melanoma, head and neck, liver or kidney cancer. V gene TRBV4-2 combines with J gene TRBJ2-7; D is undetermined. Sequencing was performed on CD4+ or CD8+ T cells sorted from blood, taken in a trial of the OX40 agonist ivuxolimab. The CDR3 DNA reads as TGTGCCAGCAGCCAGGCTGGCCCAGACTACGAGCAGTACTTC. This translates into CASSQAGPDYEQYF.